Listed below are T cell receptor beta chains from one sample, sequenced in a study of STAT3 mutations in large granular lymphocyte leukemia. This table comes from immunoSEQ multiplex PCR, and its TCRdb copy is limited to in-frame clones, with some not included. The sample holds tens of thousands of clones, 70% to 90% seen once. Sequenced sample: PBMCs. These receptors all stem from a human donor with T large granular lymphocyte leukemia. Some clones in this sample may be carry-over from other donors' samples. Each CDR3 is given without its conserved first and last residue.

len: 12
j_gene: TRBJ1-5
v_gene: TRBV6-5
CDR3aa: ASSTQGAGQPQH

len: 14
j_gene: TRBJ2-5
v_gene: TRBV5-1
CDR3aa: ASTRTSGGSTETQY

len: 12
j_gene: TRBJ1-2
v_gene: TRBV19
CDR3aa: ASSIPGRDYGYT

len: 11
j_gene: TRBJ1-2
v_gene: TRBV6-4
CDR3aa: ASSDSTGSGYT

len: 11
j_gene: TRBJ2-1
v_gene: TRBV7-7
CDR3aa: ASSRDRAGEQF

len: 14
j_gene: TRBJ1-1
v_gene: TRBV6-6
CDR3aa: ASSSYLQINNTEAF

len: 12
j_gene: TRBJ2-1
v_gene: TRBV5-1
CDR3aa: ASSLGQGYNEQF

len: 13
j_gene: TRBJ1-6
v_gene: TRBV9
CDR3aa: ASSAAGRGNSPLH

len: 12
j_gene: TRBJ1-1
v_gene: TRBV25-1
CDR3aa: ASSEPGAATEAF

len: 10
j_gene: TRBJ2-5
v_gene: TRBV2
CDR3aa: ASNTKGETQY

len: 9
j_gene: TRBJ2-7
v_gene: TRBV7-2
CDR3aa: ASSSGGEQY

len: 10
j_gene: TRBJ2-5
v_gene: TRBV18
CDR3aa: ASSATEETQY

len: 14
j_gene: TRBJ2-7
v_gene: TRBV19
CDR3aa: ASSSSLGFNSYEQY

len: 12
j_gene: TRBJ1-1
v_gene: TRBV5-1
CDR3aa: ASSLTGGDTEAF

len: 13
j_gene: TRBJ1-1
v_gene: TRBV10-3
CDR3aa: AISEFAVMNTEAF

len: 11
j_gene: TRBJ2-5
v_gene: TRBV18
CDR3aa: ASSPNWGETQY

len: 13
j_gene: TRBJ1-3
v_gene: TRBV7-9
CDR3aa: ASSKRGTTGNTIY

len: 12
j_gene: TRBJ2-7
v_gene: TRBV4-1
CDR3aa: ASSPGLAGREQY

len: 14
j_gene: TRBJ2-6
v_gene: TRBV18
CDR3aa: ASSPRLGSGANVLT

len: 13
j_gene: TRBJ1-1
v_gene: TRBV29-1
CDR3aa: SVFTWGAANTEAF

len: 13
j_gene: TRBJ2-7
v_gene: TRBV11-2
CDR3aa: ASSSLPGQGTEQY

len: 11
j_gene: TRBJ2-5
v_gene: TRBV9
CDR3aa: ASSVAPFETQY

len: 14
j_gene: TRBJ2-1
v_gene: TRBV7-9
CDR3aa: ASSSGTSGGRNEQF

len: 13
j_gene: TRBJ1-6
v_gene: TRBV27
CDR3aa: ASSFSNSYNSPLH

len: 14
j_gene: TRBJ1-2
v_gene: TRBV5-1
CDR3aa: ASSWNEGQSNYGYT

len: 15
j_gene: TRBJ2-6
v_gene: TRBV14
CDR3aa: ASSQGGTSSGANVLT

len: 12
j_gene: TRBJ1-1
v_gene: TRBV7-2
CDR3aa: ASSLEGGFTEAF

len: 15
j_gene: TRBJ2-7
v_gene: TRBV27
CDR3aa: ASSLSRGGPIFYEQY

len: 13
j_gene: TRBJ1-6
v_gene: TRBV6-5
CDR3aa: ASSPRQSSNSPLH

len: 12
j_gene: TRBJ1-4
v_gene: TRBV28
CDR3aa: ASVGDATNEKLF

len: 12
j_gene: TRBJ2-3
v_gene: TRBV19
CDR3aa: ASSPGPAFGTQY

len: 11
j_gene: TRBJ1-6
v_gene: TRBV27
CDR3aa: ASSTGLYSPLH

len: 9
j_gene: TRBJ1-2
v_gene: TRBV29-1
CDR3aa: SVEGTRGYT

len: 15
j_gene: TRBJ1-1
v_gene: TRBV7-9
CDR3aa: ASSLSGQGKVKTEAF

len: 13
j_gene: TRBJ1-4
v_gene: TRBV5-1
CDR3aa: ASSLQGAANEKLF

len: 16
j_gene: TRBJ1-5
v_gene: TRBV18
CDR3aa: ASSPGSGGARSNQPQH

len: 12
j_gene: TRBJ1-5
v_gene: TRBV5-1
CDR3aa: ASSLAGVGQPQH

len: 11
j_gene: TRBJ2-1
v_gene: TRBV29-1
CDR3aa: SVGGGSYNEQF

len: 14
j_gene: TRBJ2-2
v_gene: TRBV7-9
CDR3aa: ASSLIRMDRAGELF

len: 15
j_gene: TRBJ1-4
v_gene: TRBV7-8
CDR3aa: ASSLEGTLTTNEKLF

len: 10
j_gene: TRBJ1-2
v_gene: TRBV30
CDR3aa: AWSFANYGYT

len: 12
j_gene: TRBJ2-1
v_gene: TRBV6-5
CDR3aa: ASSEPGQGAEEF

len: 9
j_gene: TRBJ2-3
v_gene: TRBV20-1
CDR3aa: SPSPTDTQY

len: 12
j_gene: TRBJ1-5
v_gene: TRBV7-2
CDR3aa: ASSLQVHAQPQH

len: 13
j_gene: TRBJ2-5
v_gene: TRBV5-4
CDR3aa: ASSLGPHGGETQY

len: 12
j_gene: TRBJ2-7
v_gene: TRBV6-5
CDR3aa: ASSPGTGAHEQY

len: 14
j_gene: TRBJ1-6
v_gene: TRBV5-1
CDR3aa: ASSLDPNKAGSPLH

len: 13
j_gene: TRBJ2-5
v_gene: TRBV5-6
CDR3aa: ASSFQGRPQETQY

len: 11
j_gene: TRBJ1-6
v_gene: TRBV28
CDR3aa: ASSFRLDSPLH

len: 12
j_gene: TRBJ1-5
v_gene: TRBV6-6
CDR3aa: ASSSPLTDQPQH

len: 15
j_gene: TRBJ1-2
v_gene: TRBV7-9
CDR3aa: ASSLVNGGSTNYGYT

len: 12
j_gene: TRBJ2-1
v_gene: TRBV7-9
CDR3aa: ASSFLAGRNEQF

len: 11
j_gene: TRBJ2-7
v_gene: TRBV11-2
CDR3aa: ASSAQGPYEQY

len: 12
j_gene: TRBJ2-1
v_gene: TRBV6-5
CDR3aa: ASWGLADYNEQF

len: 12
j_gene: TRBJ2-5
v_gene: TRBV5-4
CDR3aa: ASRGRASSETQY

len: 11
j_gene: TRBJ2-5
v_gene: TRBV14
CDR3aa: ASSQAPQETQY